This record covers a single T cell receptor beta chain. These data originate in a study of blood T cell repertoires in COVID-19. Across the study: The study drew acute and convalescent COVID-19 samples from the United States, Italy and Spain. Sources were T cells, B-cell-depleted T cells, or PBMCs; the material itself was cDNA or gDNA.

CDR1 SGHRS and CDR2 YFSETQ come from the germline V gene. The CDR3 sequence is 16 residues long. The ends were cut back, 0 bases at V and 0 bases at J, with 10 bases in the middle. As handled by the study authors: Researchers report that nucleated cell counts were estimated from reference gene primer amplification. Only in-frame clones appear in the TCRdb table, and some are missing; sequencing was by immunoSEQ multiplex PCR. Clone size and V and J calls were adopted from that table, with D and trimming inferred from the DNA. The top ten clones hold roughly 1.4% of a sample with approximately 140,000 clones, around four fifths of them seen once.

The receptor was derived from a human donor in a cohort sampled during active COVID-19. The V call is TRBV5-1, the J call TRBJ2-1; D uncertain. Sequencing input: peripheral blood. The CDR3 is CASSLEVSVSYNEQFF. CDR3 in DNA: TGCGCCAGCAGCTTGGAGGTCAGCGTCTCCTACAATGAGCAGTTCTTC.